This T cell receptor beta chain emerged from a study of cytomegalovirus exposure and HLA in healthy donors. Study in general: Assignment to the Caucasian-associated ancestry cluster applied to more than 75% of the approximately 420 genotyped donors.

This CDR3 has 15 amino acids. With 0 bases removed from V and 6 bases from J, the gap between germline ends came to 16 bases. CDR1 and CDR2 from the germline V gene are SGHNT and YYREEE (reference sequence). 13 Jbeta primers and 60 Vbeta primers were used for the PCR. Libraries were prepared by immunoSEQ multiplex PCR; TCRdb keeps only in-frame clonotypes and omits some of them. The sample gives about 160,000 clones, approximately 76% of which show up once; approximately 1.3% is in the top ten. This receptor was identified in a man aged 60 to 69 in good health and CMV-seronegative. The chain couples TRBV5-4 to TRBJ2-7; perhaps TRBD1 as D (6 bases). Material: PBMCs. CDR3 loop: CASSLAGTPWGEQYF. In nucleotides, the CDR3 is TGTGCCAGCAGCTTGGCCGGGACACCCTGGGGCGAGCAGTACTTC. Together with reference TRBV5-4 and TRBJ2-7, the CDR3 gives the full variable domain: ETGVTQSPTHLIKTRGQQVTLRCSSQSGHNTVSWYQQALGQGPQFIFQYYREEENGRGNFPPRFSGLQFPNYSSELNVNALELDDSALYLCASSLAGTPWGEQYFGPGTRLTVT.